This T cell receptor (beta chain) was obtained from a study of T cell responses to AZD1222 COVID-19 vaccine. With regard to this clone: Antigen specificity is unknown.

There are 14 residues in the CDR3. With 0 bases removed from V and 1 base from J, the gap between germline ends came to 7 bases. The germline CDR1 and CDR2 sequences are SGDLS and YYNGEE. Assay: immunoSEQ multiplex PCR; the TCRdb copy retains only in-frame clones and omits some. The sample has about 99,000 clones; about 90% are singletons. General study findings and limits: Just 6 or 7 AZD1222 recipients were seropositive at baseline. Spike-spanning, vaccine-associated CD4 TCRs were dominant at 160-218 and 743-854. White British donors predominated, females outnumbered males, and clonal diversity was possibly underestimated.

This receptor was identified in an adult in good health. This specimen was peripheral blood, taken on day 0 of AZD1222 vaccination. This chain links TRBV9 with TRBJ1-1; the D is unclear. The CDR3 sequence is CASSVGPGNTEAFF. CDR3 nucleotides: TGTGCCAGCAGCGTAGGACCGGGGAACACTGAAGCTTTCTTT.